The source of this TCR beta chain is a study of T-cell memory formation after mild COVID-19. Study-level results: Nothing showed for sure that second-wave clones peaking on day 37 were SARS-CoV-2 specific. The main location of contracting CD4+ clones was CM and EM, and that of contracting CD8+ clones was EMRA. There were some responding clones in pre-infection memory, which suggested that cross-reactive memory had joined.

A remark on this clonotype: Its antigen remains unidentified.

TCRdb re-analysed the 5' RACE reads in MiXCR, keeping a single row per CDR3 protein. The table includes some 250,000 distinct CDR3 sequences, approximately 18% detected once. Trimming pared 6 bases from V and 4 bases from J, leaving 21 bases between. Germline V gene lookup returns CDR1 MNHEY and CDR2 SVGAGI. The CDR3 has 16 residues. Sequenced input: PBMCs or a T cell subset sorted from them (not recorded which). The clonotype was recovered from a man between 18 and 29 years old who had mild COVID-19 (a few samples of this study predate the infection). Cell type and time point are not known. The chain employs TRBV6-5 and TRBJ1-1; possible D gene TRBD1, 5 bases. CDR3 nucleotide sequence: TGTGCCAGCAGCCAAGATTTGGGGTATAGGGGCACTGAAGCTTTCTTT. Amino acid sequence: CASSQDLGYRGTEAFF.